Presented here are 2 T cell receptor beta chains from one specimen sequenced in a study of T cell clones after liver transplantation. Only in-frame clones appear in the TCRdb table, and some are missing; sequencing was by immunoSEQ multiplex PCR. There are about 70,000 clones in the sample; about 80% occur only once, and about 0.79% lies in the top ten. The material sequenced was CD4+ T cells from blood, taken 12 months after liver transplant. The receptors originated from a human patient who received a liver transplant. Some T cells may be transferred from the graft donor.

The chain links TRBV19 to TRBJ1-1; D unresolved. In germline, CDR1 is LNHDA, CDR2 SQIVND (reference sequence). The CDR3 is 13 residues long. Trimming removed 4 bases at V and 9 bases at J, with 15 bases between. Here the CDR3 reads CASSNRRVRKAFF. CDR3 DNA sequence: TGTGCCAGTAGTAACCGAAGAGTGAGGAAAGCTTTCTTT.

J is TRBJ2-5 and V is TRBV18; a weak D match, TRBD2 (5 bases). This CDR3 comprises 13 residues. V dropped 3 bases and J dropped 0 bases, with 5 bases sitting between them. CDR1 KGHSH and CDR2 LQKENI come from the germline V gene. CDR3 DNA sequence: TGTGCCAGCTCACCCGGGAACCAAGAGACCCAGTACTTC. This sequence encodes CASSPGNQETQYF.